Presented here are 15 T cell receptor beta chains from one specimen sequenced in a study of technical replicates of blood from a few donors. The table came from immunoSEQ multiplex PCR; TCRdb's copy has only in-frame clones and leaves some out. The sample comprises some 80,000 clones, around 94% of which are singletons, and around 0.37% rests with the top ten. Sequences were obtained from T cells isolated from PBMCs. These receptor sequences come from a human donor in good health.

The rearrangement joins TRBV30 to TRBJ1-1; D gene unclear. This CDR3 has 12 residues. In germline, CDR1 is GTSNPN, CDR2 SVGIG (reference sequence). Trimming took 4 bases from V and 1 from J, leaving 7 bases between them. In nucleotides, the CDR3 is TGTGCCTGGACTAGCTCGAACACTGAAGCTTTCTTT. Residues: CAWTSSNTEAFF.

This chain uses TRBV7-2 with TRBJ2-5, with D perhaps matching TRBD1 (6 bases). CDR3 length: 14 residues. V was cut by 5 bases and J by 2 bases, with 12 bases left in between. Germline CDR1 SGHTA, CDR2 FQGNSA. CDR3 residues: CASSPWTAQETQYF. For the CDR3, the DNA is TGTGCCAGCAGCCCTTGGACAGCTCAAGAGACCCAGTACTTC.

V usage is TRBV27 and J usage is TRBJ1-1; D is uncertain. The V and J ends lost 2 bases and 3 bases respectively, with 10 bases between them. Looked up from germline, CDR1 is MNHEY and CDR2 is SMNVEV (reference sequence). The CDR3 consists of 14 residues. The CDR3 is CASSLREDYTEAFF. The CDR3 coding sequence is TGTGCCAGCAGTTTAAGGGAGGATTACACTGAAGCTTTCTTT.

The rearrangement links TRBV5-1 to TRBJ2-2; 7 nucleotides align to TRBD1. This CDR3 comprises 15 residues. The junction had 5 bases not matched to a gene; V was cut back by 3 bases and J by 3 bases. Germline V gives CDR1 SGHRS, CDR2 YFSETQ. CDR3 coding DNA: TGCGCCAGCAGCTACCCCCAGGGGGACACCGGGGAGCTGTTTTTT. Translation: CASSYPQGDTGELFF.

The chain is built from TRBV19 and TRBJ1-2; D is ambiguous. This CDR3 has 14 residues. Trimming pared 1 base from V and 5 bases from J, leaving 11 bases between. Germline lookup yields CDR1 LNHDA and CDR2 SQIVND (reference sequence). Here the CDR3 reads CASSIVSGLYGYTF. In DNA form, the CDR3 reads TGTGCCAGTAGTATAGTGTCGGGTCTTTATGGCTACACCTTC.

The chain links TRBV9 to TRBJ1-4; no clear D. The CDR3 runs to 16 residues. Germline values: CDR1 SGDLS, CDR2 YYNGEE. The V end was cut by 0 bases, the J end by 5 bases, with 14 bases between. Here the CDR3 reads CASSVAAVYGNEKLFF. The CDR3 nucleotides are TGTGCCAGCAGCGTAGCGGCTGTATACGGGAATGAAAAACTGTTTTTT.

This chain uses TRBV15 with TRBJ2-5; D not certain. Germline CDR1 LNHNV, CDR2 YYDKDF (reference sequence). This CDR3 contains 14 residues. V lost 1 base to trimming and J lost 1 base, with 7 bases between them. This CDR3 is CATSRAVLQETQYF. CDR3 bases: TGTGCCACCAGCAGAGCGGTCCTCCAAGAGACCCAGTACTTC. Drawing the rest from reference TRBV15 and TRBJ2-5, the complete variable domain is DAMVIQNPRYQVTQFGKPVTLSCSQTLNHNVMYWYQQKSSQAPKLLFHYYDKDFNNEADTPDNFQSRRPNTSFCFLDIRSPGLGDTAMYLCATSRAVLQETQYFGPGTRLLVL.

This sequence joins TRBV25-1 and TRBJ2-3, with a tentative D call TRBD2 (7 bases). Germline CDR1 MGHDK, CDR2 SYGVNS. CDR3 length: 14 residues. Trimming left V 5 bases short and J 4 bases short, with 13 bases between. The CDR3 DNA sequence: TGTGCCAGCAGTCCGGAAGGGGGGGCAGATACGCAGTATTTT. It specifies CASSPEGGADTQYF.

The chain combines TRBV11-2 with TRBJ2-5; 10 nucleotides line up with TRBD2. The germline CDR1 and CDR2 sequences are SGHAT and FQNNGV. V gave up 6 bases and J gave up 5 bases; unmatched junction bases: 3. The CDR3 loop spans 13 amino acids. The CDR3 loop is CASSFSGRETQYF. CDR3 bases: TGTGCCAGCAGTTTTAGCGGGAGGGAGACCCAGTACTTC.

Here the CDR3 reads CASSEWIGGAYEQYF. In nucleotides, the CDR3 is TGTGCCAGCAGTGAATGGATAGGAGGAGCCTACGAGCAGTACTTC. V usage is TRBV6-1 and J usage is TRBJ2-7, with a tentative D call TRBD2 (5 bases). With 2 bases removed from V and 2 bases from J, the gap between germline ends came to 13 bases. Germline assignment: CDR1 MNHNS and CDR2 SASEGT. This CDR3 is 15 amino acids long.

V is TRBV5-1 and J is TRBJ2-1; 8 positions agree with TRBD2. The CDR3 extends over 22 amino acids. Losses at the gene ends were 2 bases for V and 11 bases for J; bases not matched to a gene: 33. Germline V gives CDR1 SGHRS, CDR2 YFSETQ. This CDR3 is CASSFVKSGSLGGSSGPRQQFF. The DNA for the CDR3 is TGCGCCAGCAGCTTTGTTAAAAGCGGGAGCCTCGGGGGCAGCAGTGGACCCAGGCAGCAGTTCTTC.

The V and J genes are TRBV28 and TRBJ2-7; no clear D gene. Between the trimmed V and J ends, which lost 5 bases and 1 base, there was a span of 15 bases. This CDR3 has 15 residues. Germline V gives CDR1 MDHEN, CDR2 SYDVKM. Written as DNA, the CDR3 is TGTGCCAGCAGTGTCAGAGGTCATGTTTCCTACGAGCAGTACTTC. As protein: CASSVRGHVSYEQYF.

This chain links TRBV9 with TRBJ1-2; tentatively, D is TRBD1 (6 bases). Per the germline V gene, CDR1 is SGDLS and CDR2 is YYNGEE. Trimming pared 0 bases from V and 1 base from J, leaving 13 bases between. The CDR3 contains 16 residues. DNA of the CDR3: TGTGCCAGCAGCGTAGATCCGGACAGATATAACTATGGCTACACCTTC. This codes for CASSVDPDRYNYGYTF.

The gene calls are TRBV30 and TRBJ2-1, with TRBD2 identical over 11 bases. The CDR3 is 17 amino acids. The J segment lost 7 bases and the V segment lost 4 bases, leaving 15 bases of the junction unmatched. Germline V gene sequence: CDR1 GTSNPN, CDR2 SVGIG (reference sequence). The CDR3 DNA follows: TGTGCCTGGAAAGGCTACGGTCTAGCGGGAGGAAGAAATGAGCAGTTCTTC. It codes for CAWKGYGLAGGRNEQFF.

This chain uses TRBV28 with TRBJ2-1; 9 bases are a match to TRBD2. Per the germline V gene, CDR1 is MDHEN and CDR2 is SYDVKM. With 3 bases clipped from V and 7 bases from J, the junction kept 7 bases outside the gene matches. This CDR3 has 15 residues. CDR3 bases: TGTGCCAGCAGTTTGGATAGCGGGAGTAGGAATGAGCAGTTCTTC. This encodes CASSLDSGSRNEQFF. Looking up the rest from reference TRBV28 and TRBJ2-1 gives the full variable domain: DVKVTQSSRYLVKRTGEKVFLECVQDMDHENMFWYRQDPGLGLRLIYFSYDVKMKEKGDIPEGYSVSREKKERFSLILESASTNQTSMYLCASSLDSGSRNEQFFGPGTRLTVL.